Each of the 19 T cell receptor beta chains below was sequenced from the same sample in a study of blood T cell repertoires in COVID-19. TCRdb keeps only in-frame clones here, not all; method: immunoSEQ multiplex PCR. The sample yields 250,000 or so clones, roughly four fifths seen once. Sequencing used peripheral blood. The receptors were gathered from a woman in her sixties or seventies with acute or convalescent COVID-19.

The chain has TRBV30 and TRBJ1-3; D perhaps matches TRBD1 (5 bases). The CDR3 is made up of 14 amino acids. V was cut by 0 bases and J by 2 bases, with 8 bases left in between. The V gene's germline CDR1 is GTSNPN and CDR2 SVGIG (reference sequence). Here the CDR3 reads CAWSVDSPGNTIYF. CDR3 DNA: TGTGCCTGGAGTGTAGACAGTCCTGGAAACACCATATATTTT.

This clone appeared a few times. The gene calls are TRBV19 and TRBJ1-6, with 7 bases aligning to TRBD1. Losses at the gene ends were 3 bases for V and 6 bases for J; bases not matched to a gene: 2. Germline V gives CDR1 LNHDA, CDR2 SQIVND (reference sequence). This CDR3 is 14 amino acids long. CDR3 in DNA: TGTGCCAGTAGTATCCGGGACAGTAATTCACCCCTCCACTTT. Translated, it gives CASSIRDSNSPLHF.

The chain couples TRBV30 to TRBJ2-7; weak D call: TRBD1 (5 bases). The germline V gene has CDR1 GTSNPN and CDR2 SVGIG (reference sequence). This CDR3 region has 13 residues. Trimming removed 2 bases at V and 4 bases at J, with 12 bases between. CDR3 coding DNA: TGTGCCTGGAGTATCGGGCAGGGATACGAGCAGTACTTC. Amino acid sequence: CAWSIGQGYEQYF. Combining the CDR3 with reference TRBV30 and TRBJ2-7 gives the whole variable domain SQTIHQWPATLVQPVGSPLSLECTVEGTSNPNLYWYRQAAGRGLQLLFYSVGIGQISSEVPQNLSASRPQDRQFILSSKKLLLSDSGFYLCAWSIGQGYEQYFGPGTRLTVT.

The genes are TRBV15 and TRBJ2-7; maybe TRBD1 (5 bases). CDR1 is LNHNV and CDR2 is YYDKDF in the germline V gene (reference sequence). Trimming removed 1 base from V and 6 bases from J, with 16 bases in between. The CDR3 has 15 amino acids. In nucleotides, the CDR3 is TGTGCCACCAGCAGAGCGAGTGACAGTACTACCGAGCAGTACTTC. Translating it yields CATSRASDSTTEQYF.

The J gene is TRBJ1-6, the V gene TRBV3-1 (or the pseudogene TRBV3-2); the D gene is possibly TRBD1 (5 bases). Looked up from germline, CDR1 is LGHDT and CDR2 is YNNKEL (reference sequence). The CDR3 has 16 amino acids. Trimming removed 2 bases at V and 9 bases at J, with 17 bases between. The CDR3 region is CASSQRGATSSSPLHF. The CDR3 bases are TGTGCCAGCAGCCAACGCGGGGCCACCAGTAGTTCACCCCTCCACTTT.

V is TRBV10-2 and J is TRBJ1-1; TRBD1 might be the D (6 bases). Trimming removed 6 bases at V and 4 bases at J, with 18 bases between. CDR1 and CDR2 (germline): WSHSY, SAAADI. The CDR3 totals 15 residues. CDR3: CASSLPLGGVTEAFF. CDR3 DNA sequence: TGCGCCAGCAGCCTCCCCTTAGGGGGAGTCACTGAAGCTTTCTTT.

The gene calls are TRBV19 and TRBJ1-2; D call uncertain. CDR1 and CDR2 (germline): LNHDA, SQIVND (reference sequence). This CDR3 spans 13 amino acids. The V end was cut by 6 bases, the J end by 0 bases, with 8 bases between. CDR3: CASRVASNYGYTF. The CDR3 DNA sequence: TGTGCCAGTAGAGTAGCTTCTAACTATGGCTACACCTTC.

The V gene is TRBV6-5, the J gene TRBJ2-3; TRBD1 is a possible D gene (6 bases). The CDR3 runs to 12 residues. Germline V lookup: CDR1 MNHEY, CDR2 SVGAGI. V was pared by 6 bases and J by 8 bases, with 12 bases between. The CDR3 nucleotides are TGTGCCAGCAGAGTACTAGGGGGTACGCAGTATTTT. Translation: CASRVLGGTQYF.

This chain links TRBV19 with TRBJ2-7; the D gene is possibly TRBD2 (5 bases). Germline CDR1 and CDR2: LNHDA and SQIVND (reference sequence). This CDR3 has 14 residues. The ends were cut back, 5 bases at V and 0 bases at J, with 11 bases in the middle. CDR3 loop: CASSGGQNSYEQYF. The CDR3 bases are TGTGCCAGTAGTGGAGGCCAGAACTCCTACGAGCAGTACTTC.

The gene calls are TRBV4-1 and TRBJ2-3; D not certain. The V gene lost 0 bases and the J gene lost 2 bases, with 6 bases spanning the gap. This CDR3 contains 14 residues. The germline V gene encodes CDR1 MGHRA and CDR2 YSYEKL. As DNA, the CDR3 is TGCGCCAGCAGCCAAGAATTCTACACAGATACGCAGTATTTT. Its translation is CASSQEFYTDTQYF.

V usage is TRBV7-2 and J usage is TRBJ1-1; D gene ambiguous. CDR3 length: 14 amino acids. The germline V and J ends were trimmed by 5 bases and 0 bases, with 10 bases remaining between them. Germline V lookup: CDR1 SGHTA, CDR2 FQGNSA. The CDR3 sequence is CASSPLRVNTEAFF. In DNA, the CDR3 is TGTGCCAGCAGCCCCCTCCGGGTGAACACTGAAGCTTTCTTT.

The chain employs TRBV30 and TRBJ1-3; no definite D call. The length of the CDR3 is 13 residues. V was cut by 0 bases and J by 3 bases, with 6 bases left in between. Germline assignment: CDR1 GTSNPN and CDR2 SVGIG (reference sequence). In DNA, the CDR3 is TGTGCCTGGAGTGTACTGAATGGAAACACCATATATTTT. This encodes CAWSVLNGNTIYF.

This chain joins TRBV7-2 and TRBJ1-1; no clear D gene. The germline V and J ends were trimmed by 1 base and 4 bases, with 7 bases remaining between them. Germline V gene data show CDR1 as SGHTA and CDR2 as FQGNSA. The CDR3 totals 13 residues. CDR3 bases: TGTGCCAGCAGCTTAGACAGCATCACTGAAGCTTTCTTT. Protein: CASSLDSITEAFF.

There are a few counts of this clone. V gene TRBV20-1 combines with J gene TRBJ1-1; D uncertain. V was shortened by 4 bases and J by 7 bases, with 10 bases between the two germline ends. This CDR3 comprises 11 residues. CDR1 is DFQATT, CDR2 SNEGSKA, per germline (reference sequence). CDR3 amino acids: CSATGGFEAFF. In DNA form, the CDR3 reads TGCAGTGCTACAGGAGGGTTTGAAGCTTTCTTT.

The V call is TRBV7-2, the J call TRBJ1-5, with 9 nucleotides matching TRBD1. CDR3 size: 15 residues. The V and J ends lost 1 base and 7 bases, in that order; junction bases with no gene match: 5. Per the germline V gene, CDR1 is SGHTA and CDR2 is FQGNSA. CDR3 in amino acids: CASSLDRGQGQPQHF. CDR3 DNA sequence: TGTGCCAGCAGCTTAGACAGGGGGCAGGGGCAGCCCCAGCATTTT. Filled out from reference TRBV7-2 and TRBJ1-5, the complete variable domain reads GAGVSQSPSNKVTEKGKDVELRCDPISGHTALYWYRQSLGQGLEFLIYFQGNSAPDKSGLPSDRFSAERTGGSVSTLTIQRTQQEDSAVYLCASSLDRGQGQPQHFGDGTRLSIL.

The genes are TRBV5-1 and TRBJ2-7, with a tentative D call TRBD1 (6 bases). CDR1 is SGHRS and CDR2 is YFSETQ in the germline V gene. Trimming took 1 base from V and 5 from J, leaving 10 bases between them. CDR3 length: 13 residues. The CDR3 coding sequence is TGCGCCAGCAGCTTGAAACAGGGTGACGAGCAGTACTTC. Residues: CASSLKQGDEQYF.

In this sample, this clone turned up once. The chain joins TRBV5-7 to TRBJ1-5; 7 nucleotides match TRBD1. TRBV5-7 qualifies as an ORF whose function is uncertain. The length of the CDR3 is 17 residues. The CDR3 coding sequence is TGTGCAAGGAGGGGACAGCGCCCTGGACATAGCAATCAGCCCCAGCATTTT. Its translation is CARRGQRPGHSNQPQHF.

The chain combines TRBV10-1 with TRBJ1-1; TRBD1 matches at 7 bases. The CDR3 is 13 amino acids. The germline V gene encodes CDR1 WNHNN and CDR2 SYGVQD (reference sequence). The V segment lost 3 bases and the J segment 5 bases; nucleotides outside the gene matches: 3. The CDR3 DNA is TGCGCCAGCAGTGAACAGGGGTCTACTGAAGCTTTCTTT. It is translated as CASSEQGSTEAFF.

This rearrangement joins TRBV11-2 to TRBJ1-2, with 7 bases lining up with TRBD1. Germline CDR1 SGHAT, CDR2 FQNNGV. This CDR3 is 14 amino acids long. Trimming cost V 2 bases and J 6 bases; bases outside gene matches: 6. CDR3 nucleotides: TGTGCCAGCAGCTTACTTGCAGGGGGTGATGGCTACACCTTC. Its translation is CASSLLAGGDGYTF. The full variable domain, completed using reference TRBV11-2 and TRBJ1-2, is EAGVAQSPRYKIIEKRQSVAFWCNPISGHATLYWYQQILGQGPKLLIQFQNNGVVDDSQLPKDRFSAERLKGVDSTLKIQPAKLEDSAVYLCASSLLAGGDGYTFGSGTRLTVV.